This TCR beta chain was recorded in a study of a mutant IDH1 vaccine in newly diagnosed glioma. The repertoire was sequenced with immunoSEQ multiplex PCR; TCRdb's copy has only in-frame clones and lacks some. The data contain about 83,000 clones, over 75% of them singletons. Germline CDR1 reads SGHRS; CDR2 reads YFSETQ. V trimming: 1 base; J trimming: 3 bases; junction bases outside the gene matches: 4. The CDR3 loop spans 15 amino acids. Documented time point: week 47, end of study. Vaccination used 300 ug of mutant IDH1 20-mer peptide per dose, with topical imiquimod. Comment on this clone: As yet, its antigen is unknown.

The material sequenced was PBMCs, taken from a glioma patient whose treatment included an IDH1 peptide vaccine. This sequence joins TRBV5-1 and TRBJ2-7; TRBD2 agrees at 10 bases. The sequence was collected from a middle-aged man with glioma. Here the CDR3 DNA reads TGCGCCAGCAGCTTGAACCTAGCGGGAGTCTACGAGCAGTACTTC. Its translation: CASSLNLAGVYEQYF.